The sequence of this T cell receptor (beta chain) was determined in a study of long-term antiretroviral therapy in people with HIV. Study-wide points: In samples taken after ART, diversity increased but remained below transplant donor control levels.

Samples held about 0.95-11 million cryopreserved PBMC before DNA extraction. With survey level as its setting, the immunoSEQ assay was v3.0. Produced via immunoSEQ multiplex PCR; TCRdb's table is partial and in-frame only. The sample includes tens of thousands of clones, approximately 77% of them seen just once. This CDR3 spans 15 amino acids. Trimming removed 3 bases from V and 2 bases from J, with 13 bases in between. Germline assignment: CDR1 LNHDA and CDR2 SQIVND (reference sequence). This clone has just one count. The antigen remains unidentified. This receptor was obtained from a man in his forties with HIV. The chain is built from TRBV19 and TRBJ1-2; perhaps TRBD1 as D (5 bases). Sample: unsorted PBMCs, taken less than 2.5 years after starting antiretroviral therapy. The CDR3 is CASSIQETANYGYTF. The CDR3, as DNA: TGTGCCAGTAGTATTCAGGAGACAGCGAACTATGGCTACACCTTC.